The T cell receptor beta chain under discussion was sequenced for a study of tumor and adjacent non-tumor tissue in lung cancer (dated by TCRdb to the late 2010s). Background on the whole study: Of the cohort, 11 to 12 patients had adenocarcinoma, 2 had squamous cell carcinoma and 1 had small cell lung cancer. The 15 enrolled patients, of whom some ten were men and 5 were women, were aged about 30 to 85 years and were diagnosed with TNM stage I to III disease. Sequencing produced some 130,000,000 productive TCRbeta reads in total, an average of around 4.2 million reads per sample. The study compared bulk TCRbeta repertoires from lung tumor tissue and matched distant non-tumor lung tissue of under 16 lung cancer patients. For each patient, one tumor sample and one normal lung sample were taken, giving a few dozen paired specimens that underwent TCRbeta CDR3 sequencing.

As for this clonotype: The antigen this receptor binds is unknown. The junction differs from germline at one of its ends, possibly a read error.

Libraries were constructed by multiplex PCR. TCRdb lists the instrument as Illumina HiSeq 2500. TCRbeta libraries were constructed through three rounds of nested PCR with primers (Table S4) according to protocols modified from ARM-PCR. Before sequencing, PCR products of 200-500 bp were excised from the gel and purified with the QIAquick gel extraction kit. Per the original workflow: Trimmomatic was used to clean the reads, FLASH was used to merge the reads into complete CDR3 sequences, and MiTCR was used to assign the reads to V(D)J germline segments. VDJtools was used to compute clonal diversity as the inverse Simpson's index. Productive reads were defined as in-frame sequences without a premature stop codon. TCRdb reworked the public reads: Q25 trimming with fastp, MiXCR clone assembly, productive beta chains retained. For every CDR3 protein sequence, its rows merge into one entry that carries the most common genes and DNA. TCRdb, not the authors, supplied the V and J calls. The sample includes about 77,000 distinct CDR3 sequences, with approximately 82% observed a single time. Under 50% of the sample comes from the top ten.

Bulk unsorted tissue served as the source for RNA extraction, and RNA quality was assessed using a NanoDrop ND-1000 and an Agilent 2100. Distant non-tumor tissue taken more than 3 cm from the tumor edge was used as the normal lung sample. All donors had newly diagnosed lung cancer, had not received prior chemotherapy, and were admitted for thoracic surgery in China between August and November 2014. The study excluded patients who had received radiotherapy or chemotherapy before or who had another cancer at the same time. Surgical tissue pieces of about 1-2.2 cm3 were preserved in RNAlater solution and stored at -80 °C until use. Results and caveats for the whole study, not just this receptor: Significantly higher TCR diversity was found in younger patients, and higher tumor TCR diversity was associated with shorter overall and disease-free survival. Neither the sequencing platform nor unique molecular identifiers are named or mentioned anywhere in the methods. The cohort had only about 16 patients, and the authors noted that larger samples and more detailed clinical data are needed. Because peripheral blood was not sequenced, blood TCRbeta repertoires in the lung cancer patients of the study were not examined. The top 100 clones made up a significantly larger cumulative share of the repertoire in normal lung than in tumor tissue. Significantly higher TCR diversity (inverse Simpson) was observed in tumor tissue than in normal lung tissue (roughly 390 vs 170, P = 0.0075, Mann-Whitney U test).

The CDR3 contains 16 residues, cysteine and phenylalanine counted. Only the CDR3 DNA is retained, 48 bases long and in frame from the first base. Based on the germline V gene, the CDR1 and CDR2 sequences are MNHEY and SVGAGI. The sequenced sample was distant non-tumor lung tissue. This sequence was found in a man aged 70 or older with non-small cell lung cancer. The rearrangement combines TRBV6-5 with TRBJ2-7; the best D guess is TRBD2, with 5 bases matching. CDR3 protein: CVSSRSGKAASYEQYF. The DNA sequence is TGTGTCAGCAGTCGCAGCGGCAAGGCTGCGTCCTACGAGCAGTACTTC.